This TCR beta chain was captured in a study of cytomegalovirus exposure and HLA in healthy donors. Trimming removed 4 bases from V and 0 bases from J; junction bases left unmatched: 13. This CDR3 region has 18 residues. Germline V gene lookup returns CDR1 MNHEY and CDR2 SMNVEV (reference sequence). PCR used 60 Vbeta primers and 13 Jbeta primers. Profiling relied on immunoSEQ multiplex PCR, and the TCRdb table lists in-frame clones only, not all of them. Found here are hundreds of thousands of clones, around 80% of them singletons; the top ten hold roughly 0.66%. The specimen was PBMCs. The TCR originated in a boy aged 2-9 years in good health and CMV-seronegative. J is TRBJ2-3 and V is TRBV27; 7 nucleotides line up with TRBD2. The CDR3 here is CASSSQTRLAGSTDTQYF. CDR3 DNA: TGTGCCAGCAGTTCCCAAACCCGACTAGCCGGGAGCACAGATACGCAGTATTTT.